The entry below describes one TCR beta chain. Its target is unknown. Method: immunoSEQ multiplex PCR; TCRdb's copy keeps in-frame clones and lacks some. In the table there are about 480,000 clones, around 85% of which are singletons. This sample was included in a study of Ad26.COV2.S vaccination and SARS-CoV-2 variants. Overall study: COV1001, an Ad26.COV2.S trial, supplied this vaccine-arm donor. Study results and limitations: Vaccinees reportedly had broad spike-specific CD8+ and CD4+ T cell responses. Measurements of TCR breadth and depth may have given underestimates of the total T cell responses.

Germline V CDR1 and CDR2: MDHEN, SYDVKM. Between the trimmed V and J ends, which lost 2 bases and 0 bases, there was a span of 11 bases. The CDR3 has 15 residues. Treatment described: 19 received Ad26.COV2.S at low or high dose, single or two shots; 5 received placebo; per-sample allocation not given. The samples were gathered on day 63 after the first injection of vaccine or placebo. At a Boston site, the person donating was an adult of 18-55 years. The material was peripheral blood, obtained in a trial of Ad26.COV2.S vaccine versus placebo. V is TRBV28 and J is TRBJ2-7; D is perhaps TRBD2 (5 bases). The clonotype comes from a person aged 18 to 59 who received the Ad26.COV2.S COVID-19 vaccine or a placebo. The CDR3 protein is CASSLVGALSYEQYF. The CDR3 DNA reads as TGTGCCAGCAGTTTAGTGGGAGCCCTCTCCTACGAGCAGTACTTC. Using reference TRBV28 and TRBJ2-7 for the parts outside the CDR3, the full variable domain is DVKVTQSSRYLVKRTGEKVFLECVQDMDHENMFWYRQDPGLGLRLIYFSYDVKMKEKGDIPEGYSVSREKKERFSLILESASTNQTSMYLCASSLVGALSYEQYFGPGTRLTVT.